Listed here is a single T cell receptor beta chain. No antigen is known for it. V was trimmed by 3 bases and J by 5 bases, leaving 19 bases between them. Germline V gives CDR1 SEHNR, CDR2 FQNEAQ (reference sequence). This CDR3 is 16 amino acids long. These data originate in a study of cytomegalovirus exposure and HLA in healthy donors. Regarding the study as a whole: An ancestry cluster, one associated with Asian ancestry, reportedly showed fewer N-insertions than the approximately 670-donor mean in a later analysis. Roughly even sequencing depth across donors was the assumption behind the presence/absence analyses. Altogether, 150 to 200 TCR beta chains were recorded as cytomegalovirus-associated. Later analysis suggested links between common viral pathogens and several top significant clusters.

PCR involved 60 Vbeta and 13 Jbeta primers. TCRdb's copy holds only in-frame clones and misses some; the assay was immunoSEQ multiplex PCR. The profile covers fewer than 250,000 clones, with about 80% appearing a single time and 10% to 13% taken by the ten largest. This receptor was taken from a woman in her fifties or sixties in good health and CMV-seropositive. Sequences were obtained from PBMCs. This rearrangement joins TRBV7-9 to TRBJ2-5; TRBD2 is a possible D gene (5 bases). The CDR3 region is CASSLDAGRGGETQYF. The CDR3 nucleotides are TGTGCCAGCAGCTTGGATGCGGGTCGGGGTGGGGAGACCCAGTACTTC.